The rows below give T cell receptor beta chains drawn from one sample of a study of cytotoxic CD8 clonotypes in ibrutinib-treated CLL. Repertoires were generated with immunoSEQ multiplex PCR, while TCRdb's copy carries only in-frame clones and drops some. The sample carries about 300,000 clones, approximately 76% recorded once. The material was PBMCs, obtained at disease progression, from a patient treated with ibrutinib. The receptors originated from a human donor with chronic lymphocytic leukemia. Each CDR3 is given with its conserved first and last residue. Each record gives: J gene, clone size, D gene, V gene, CDR3 DNA, CDR3 protein. A D gene is named only where the DNA matches it firmly. The listing skips clone size in some rows; elsewhere it reads once, few, many or a size class.

j_call: TRBJ2-7; clone_size: -; d_call: -; v_call: TRBV7-2; cdr3_nt: TGTGCCAGCAGCCCAGAGCCCGGCCTCTACGAGCAGTACTTC; cdr3_aa: CASSPEPGLYEQYF
j_call: TRBJ2-5; clone_size: -; d_call: -; v_call: TRBV18; cdr3_nt: TGTGCCAGCTCGCGGGACAGCTACCAAGAGACCCAGTACTTC; cdr3_aa: CASSRDSYQETQYF
j_call: TRBJ1-1; clone_size: -; d_call: TRBD1; v_call: TRBV28; cdr3_nt: TGTGCCAGCAGGTCACAGGGGCCGCGGACTGAAGCTTTCTTT; cdr3_aa: CASRSQGPRTEAFF
j_call: TRBJ2-7; clone_size: -; d_call: TRBD2; v_call: TRBV11-2; cdr3_nt: TGTGCCAGCAGCTTAAGGCTAGCGGGAGGACACGAGCAGTACTTC; cdr3_aa: CASSLRLAGGHEQYF
j_call: TRBJ2-3; clone_size: -; d_call: -; v_call: TRBV5-1; cdr3_nt: TGCGCCAGCAGCTTGGCAGGATCTAGCACAGATACGCAGTATTTT; cdr3_aa: CASSLAGSSTDTQYF
j_call: TRBJ1-1; clone_size: -; d_call: -; v_call: TRBV4-1; cdr3_nt: TGCGCCAGCAGCCAAGATCGAGGCGGGGCGTTTGGTCCTGAAGCTTTCTTT; cdr3_aa: CASSQDRGGAFGPEAFF
j_call: TRBJ2-5; clone_size: -; d_call: TRBD1; v_call: TRBV5-1; cdr3_nt: TGCGCCAGCAGCTCGCCTCCAGGGGGCGTAGAGACCCAGTACTTC; cdr3_aa: CASSSPPGGVETQYF
j_call: TRBJ1-1; clone_size: -; d_call: -; v_call: TRBV10-3; cdr3_nt: TGTGCCATCAGTGAGGATCAGGGGTTCGAAGCTTTCTTT; cdr3_aa: CAISEDQGFEAFF
j_call: TRBJ1-4; clone_size: few; d_call: -; v_call: TRBV27; cdr3_nt: TGTGCCAGCAGCCAAACGTCGGGGGAAAAACTGTTTTTT; cdr3_aa: CASSQTSGEKLFF
j_call: TRBJ1-1; clone_size: -; d_call: -; v_call: TRBV5-5; cdr3_nt: TGTGCCAGCAGCCGGAACACTGAAGCTTTCTTT; cdr3_aa: CASSRNTEAFF
j_call: TRBJ2-7; clone_size: -; d_call: -; v_call: TRBV27; cdr3_nt: TGTGCCAGCAGTGTATCGGTCAGGGGTTACGAGCAGTACTTC; cdr3_aa: CASSVSVRGYEQYF
j_call: TRBJ2-2; clone_size: -; d_call: TRBD2; v_call: TRBV14; cdr3_nt: TGTGCCAGCAGCCAGAGAGCGGGGAGGAACACCGGGGAGCTGTTTTTT; cdr3_aa: CASSQRAGRNTGELFF
j_call: TRBJ1-1; clone_size: -; d_call: -; v_call: TRBV5-4; cdr3_nt: TGTGCCAGCAACGCAGGTCCTACTGAAGCTTTCTTT; cdr3_aa: CASNAGPTEAFF
j_call: TRBJ2-5; clone_size: -; d_call: -; v_call: TRBV27; cdr3_nt: TGTGCCAGCAGAACTGACCCACAAGAGACCCAGTACTTC; cdr3_aa: CASRTDPQETQYF
j_call: TRBJ2-1; clone_size: -; d_call: TRBD1; v_call: TRBV11-1; cdr3_nt: TGTGCCAGCAGCCCCCGGGACAGGTACTACAATGAGCAGTTCTTC; cdr3_aa: CASSPRDRYYNEQFF
j_call: TRBJ2-3; clone_size: -; d_call: -; v_call: TRBV19; cdr3_nt: TGTGCCAGTAGTATGGGAAGGACTGATACGCAGTATTTT; cdr3_aa: CASSMGRTDTQYF
j_call: TRBJ2-5; clone_size: -; d_call: TRBD2; v_call: TRBV4-2; cdr3_nt: TGTGCCAGCAGCCAAGACCCCCCCTTGGGCGTAGGACTAGCGGGGGACAAGAAGTACTTC; cdr3_aa: CASSQDPPLGVGLAGDKKYF
j_call: TRBJ1-1; clone_size: -; d_call: TRBD1; v_call: TRBV19; cdr3_nt: TGTGCCAGTAGTAAGAGGGACAGAAGTTTTCCGGAACGAATCAACACTGAAGCTTTCTTT; cdr3_aa: CASSKRDRSFPERINTEAFF
j_call: TRBJ1-3; clone_size: -; d_call: -; v_call: TRBV6-1; cdr3_nt: TGTGCCAGCAGTCCACCGCTTGGAAACACCATATATTTT; cdr3_aa: CASSPPLGNTIYF
j_call: TRBJ2-2; clone_size: -; d_call: -; v_call: TRBV11-1; cdr3_nt: TGTGCCAGCAGCTTAGTAACAGGGATTCGCACCGGGGAGCTGTTTTTT; cdr3_aa: CASSLVTGIRTGELFF
j_call: TRBJ2-3; clone_size: -; d_call: -; v_call: TRBV7-2; cdr3_nt: TGTGCCAGCAGCCTCCCCCAGTCCGGGTACACAGATACGCAGTATTTT; cdr3_aa: CASSLPQSGYTDTQYF
j_call: TRBJ1-6; clone_size: -; d_call: -; v_call: TRBV6-1; cdr3_nt: TGTGCCACCAGCCCCCGGGACATGAATTCACCCCTCCACTTT; cdr3_aa: CATSPRDMNSPLHF
j_call: TRBJ1-2; clone_size: -; d_call: -; v_call: TRBV10-2; cdr3_nt: TGCGCCAGCAAGCTGGGACGAGGGAACTATGGCTACACCTTC; cdr3_aa: CASKLGRGNYGYTF
j_call: TRBJ1-1; clone_size: -; d_call: TRBD1; v_call: TRBV5-4; cdr3_nt: TGTGCCAGCAGCTACAGGGGTGACACTGAAGCTTTCTTT; cdr3_aa: CASSYRGDTEAFF
j_call: TRBJ2-7; clone_size: -; d_call: TRBD2; v_call: TRBV6-5; cdr3_nt: TGTGCCAGCAGCTCCGGGAGCGGGGGTGCTACGAAGCAGTACTTC; cdr3_aa: CASSSGSGGATKQYF
j_call: TRBJ2-2; clone_size: once; d_call: -; v_call: TRBV11-1; cdr3_nt: TGTGCCAGCAGCTTAGAGTTGGGATCCGGGGAGCTGTTTTTT; cdr3_aa: CASSLELGSGELFF
j_call: TRBJ2-7; clone_size: -; d_call: -; v_call: TRBV5-1; cdr3_nt: TGCGCCAGCAGCGGTGGGGGTGGGTTCTCCTACGAGCAGTACTTC; cdr3_aa: CASSGGGGFSYEQYF
j_call: TRBJ2-3; clone_size: -; d_call: -; v_call: TRBV6-6; cdr3_nt: TGTGCCAGCAGAGACCTGAGCGGCTACAGCACAGATACGCAGTATTTT; cdr3_aa: CASRDLSGYSTDTQYF
j_call: TRBJ2-7; clone_size: -; d_call: -; v_call: TRBV21-1; cdr3_nt: TGTGCCAGCGGACTCAGACCGGGACTAGCGGGTTTT; cdr3_aa: CASGLRPGLAGF
j_call: TRBJ2-7; clone_size: -; d_call: -; v_call: TRBV9; cdr3_nt: TGTGCCAGCAGCGTAGGACGCGGGGTTTCCTACGAGCAGTACTTC; cdr3_aa: CASSVGRGVSYEQYF
j_call: TRBJ1-2; clone_size: -; d_call: -; v_call: TRBV18; cdr3_nt: TGTGCCAGCTCAGTCGAGCCTCCCTCGAGTGGCTACACCTTC; cdr3_aa: CASSVEPPSSGYTF
j_call: TRBJ2-5; clone_size: few; d_call: -; v_call: TRBV2; cdr3_nt: TGTGCCAGCAGTGGGTCCCGACAAGAGGAGACCCAGTACTTC; cdr3_aa: CASSGSRQEETQYF
j_call: TRBJ1-6; clone_size: -; d_call: -; v_call: TRBV10-2; cdr3_nt: TGCGCCAGCAGTGATCCCTCCCTGCCGATGGGTGAACCCCTCCACTTT; cdr3_aa: CASSDPSLPMGEPLHF
j_call: TRBJ2-2; clone_size: -; d_call: -; v_call: TRBV9; cdr3_nt: TGTGCCAGCAGCGTAGCACCGGGCGCCGGGGAGCTGTTTTTT; cdr3_aa: CASSVAPGAGELFF
j_call: TRBJ1-1; clone_size: once; d_call: TRBD1; v_call: TRBV29-1; cdr3_nt: TGCAGCGTTGGATCCGCAGGGGGCGAGTTCTTCTTT; cdr3_aa: CSVGSAGGEFFF